This TCR beta chain was recovered during a study of blood T cell repertoires in COVID-19 (TCRdb year 2020). For context, the study as a whole: Samples covering the acute and convalescent phases of COVID-19 were provided by collaborators in the United States, Italy and Spain. The material from the prospective study consisted of cDNA or gDNA derived from T cells, B-cell-depleted T cells, or PBMCs. Deeply sampled blood TCRbeta repertoires from subjects exposed to, actively infected with, or recovered from COVID-19 were included in the dataset. The repertoires were released in a freely available public database intended as a resource for research on the immune response to SARS-CoV-2. Samples were obtained from the ongoing ImmuneRACE study (first 160 participants) and from 1,254 subjects provided by 6 global collaborators. Nearly every sample came with metadata listing a de-identified subject ID, COVID-19 status, age in years and sex. Where available, HLA class I and class II types were taken from metadata supplied by the sample provider and were not determined by assay-based typing. Study-wide findings and limitations: How much clinical and demographic metadata was included differed by source and by participant, and the metadata was provided uncurated.

The CDR3, cysteine through phenylalanine, is 14 amino acids long. Only the CDR3 DNA is retained, 42 bases long and in frame from the first base. Trimming at the junction amounts to 8 bases on V and 3 bases on J, and the germline ends lie 17 bases apart. Based on the germline V gene (reference sequence), the CDR1 and CDR2 sequences are LGHDT and YNNKEL. The immunoSEQ Assay, a bias-controlled multiplex PCR, was used to amplify TCRbeta CDR3 regions from genomic DNA. The paper's data handling went like this. Nucleated cell counts per sample were estimated from amplification of reference gene primers within the assay. Sequence reads were collapsed and filtered to measure the absolute abundance of every unique TCRbeta CDR3 rearrangement. For each sample, productive Simpson clonality was calculated by taking the square root of Simpson's diversity index across productive rearrangements. TCRdb holds this immuneACCESS table with in-frame rearrangements only. Some clones are missing; in checked studies, unresolved V genes explain under half, and the rest has no known cause. V, J and clone size are taken as reported in that table, and D and trimming were inferred from the DNA itself. The sample profile shows under 35,000 clones; just under 80% of them were found once. About a third of the sample is held by the ten biggest clonotypes.

For this clone: It has no known antigen specificity. Per-base quality was not reported, and no clone a single base away is much larger than it.

Whole blood was collected in K2EDTA tubes by collaborating institutions according to the institutions' own protocols. For TCRbeta analysis, collaborator samples were shipped as frozen whole blood, as isolated PBMCs, or as DNA extracted from either sample type. The source material was peripheral blood. The chain is made from TRBV3-1 (or the pseudogene TRBV3-2) and TRBJ2-7, with TRBD1 tentatively as D gene (5 bases match). The receptor's source is a man of 80 years or more with acute or convalescent COVID-19. The CDR3 region reads CASSDWQGGYEQYF. The DNA sequence follows: TGTGCCAGCTCCGATTGGCAGGGTGGCTACGAGCAGTACTTC.